The 11 T cell receptor beta chains presented below share a single source sample, sequenced in a study of cytomegalovirus exposure and HLA in healthy donors. The PCR had 60 Vbeta and 13 Jbeta primers. The method was immunoSEQ multiplex PCR; TCRdb's version includes in-frame clones alone and lacks a portion of them. The repertoire holds over 150,000 clones, with 79% as singletons. The sequencing sample was made of PBMCs. The receptor source for this set is a middle-aged man in good health and CMV-seronegative.

This clone was counted a few times. In DNA, the CDR3 is TGCGCCAGCAGTGATCGATCGGCCCAGTTAGAGGGGCAGTACTTC. Translating it yields CASSDRSAQLEGQYF. The chain combines TRBV10-1 with TRBJ2-7, with D tentatively TRBD2 (5 bases). V shed 3 bases and J shed 9 bases, with 21 bases lying between them. This CDR3 contains 15 residues. Germline V CDR1 and CDR2: WNHNN, SYGVQD (reference sequence).

V usage is TRBV18 and J usage is TRBJ2-3; 11 bases agree with TRBD2. This CDR3 is 16 amino acids long. Germline-derived CDR1 and CDR2 are KGHSH and LQKENI. Unmatched junction bases numbered 5, after V lost 5 bases and J lost 1 base. CDR3 nucleotide sequence: TGTGCCAGCTCAATTACTAGCGGGAGAGGCACAGATACGCAGTATTTT. It encodes CASSITSGRGTDTQYF.

The chain joins TRBV11-3 to TRBJ2-2; 9 nucleotides align to TRBD1. Germline V gene lookup returns CDR1 SGHNT and CDR2 YENEEA. CDR3 length equals 16 residues. The junction had 16 bases not matched to a gene; V was cut back by 4 bases and J by 13 bases. CDR3 bases: TGTGCCAGCAGCTCGCCCTGGGACAGGGAGCCTGGAGGGCTGTTTTTT. It specifies CASSSPWDREPGGLFF.

The gene calls are TRBV5-1 and TRBJ2-2; the D gene is possibly TRBD1 (6 bases). The V gene lost 0 bases and the J gene lost 5 bases, with 14 bases spanning the gap. CDR3 size: 16 residues. The germline CDR1 and CDR2 sequences are SGHRS and YFSETQ. In nucleotides, the CDR3 is TGCGCCAGCAGCTTGGCCGGGCAGGGGCGAACCGGGGAGCTGTTTTTT. Its translation: CASSLAGQGRTGELFF.

This clone is a singleton in its sample. The rearrangement joins TRBV7-2 to TRBJ2-1; 12 bases line up with TRBD2. Germline CDR1 and CDR2: SGHTA and FQGNSA. Trimming at V came to 1 base and at J to 10 bases, leaving 8 bases not matched to a gene. CDR3 length equals 16 residues. CDR3 sequence (DNA): TGTGCCAGCAGCTTAGAGGGGACTAGCGGGTCGCGGGAGCAGTTCTTC. It translates to CASSLEGTSGSREQFF.

CDR3 nucleotides: TGTGCCAGCAGCCAGACGGGGAACACTGAAGCTTTCTTT. This codes for CASSQTGNTEAFF. This chain connects TRBV14 to TRBJ1-1; no clear D gene. Germline V gene sequence: CDR1 SGHDN, CDR2 FVKESK. V was pared by 3 bases and J by 1 base, with 6 bases between. CDR3 length: 13 residues.

This clone appeared a few times. Because the CDR3 is missing its conserved closing phenylalanine or tryptophan, this is likely a read error. V gene TRBV10-3 combines with J gene TRBJ2-7; TRBD1 matches 7 bases. The trim removed 5 bases at V and 0 bases at J, leaving 4 bases unmatched. The CDR3 extends over 14 amino acids. CDR1 and CDR2 from the germline V gene are ENHRY and SYGVKD. CDR3 in amino acids: CAISRTGDSYEQYS. For the CDR3, the DNA is TGTGCCATCAGTCGGACAGGAGACTCCTACGAGCAGTACTCC.

This clone has just a few counts. V gene TRBV7-8 combines with J gene TRBJ2-1; 9 bases are shared with TRBD1. Germline loops: CDR1 SGHVS, CDR2 FQNEAQ. The J segment lost 12 bases and the V segment lost 5 bases, leaving 14 bases of the junction unmatched. The CDR3 spans 15 residues. Here the CDR3 DNA reads TGTGCCAGCAGCCTAAGACAGGGGGGACCAGGCGGGCAGTTCTTC. Translated: CASSLRQGGPGGQFF.

The V gene is TRBV11-2, the J gene TRBJ1-2, with TRBD1 identical over 7 bases. The length of the CDR3 is 15 residues. Germline CDR1 is SGHAT and CDR2 is FQNNGV. With 5 bases clipped from V and 6 bases from J, the junction kept 12 bases outside the gene matches. CDR3 DNA: TGTGCCAGCAGCCTCAGGTGGGACAGAGGTAATGGCTACACCTTC. It codes for CASSLRWDRGNGYTF.

This sequence joins TRBV5-6 and TRBJ2-7; 10 bases match TRBD2. In germline, CDR1 is SGHDT, CDR2 YYEEEE. With V trimmed by 6 bases and J by 9 bases, 9 bases remained unmatched. This CDR3 has 13 amino acids. CDR3 bases: TGTGCCAGCAAGGGGCGCCGACTAGCGGGGCAGTACTTC. Translated: CASKGRRLAGQYF.

The chain employs TRBV7-2 and TRBJ2-5; 8 bases fit TRBD1. There are 14 residues in the CDR3. Germline V gives CDR1 SGHTA, CDR2 FQGNSA. The trim removed 3 bases at V and 4 bases at J, leaving 4 bases unmatched. CDR3 sequence: CASSFQGAGETQYF. CDR3 nucleotide sequence: TGTGCCAGCAGCTTTCAGGGGGCAGGAGAGACCCAGTACTTC.